This T cell receptor (beta chain) comes out of a study of T cells after yellow fever vaccination. MiXCR, applied by TCRdb to the 5' RACE reads, yields one record per CDR3 protein. The sample holds about 310,000 distinct CDR3 sequences, around 3.6% seen once. Findings of the study overall: FACS-sorted repertoires could contain abundant clonotypes contaminating from the bulk population. Subsequent booster samples again held most clones from primary vaccination (96% CD4, 85% to 90% CD8).

The table lists this clonotype with many counts. Its antigen remains unidentified. From germline, CDR1 is SGHRS and CDR2 YFSETQ. The CDR3 loop spans 19 amino acids. Trimming took 4 bases from V and 6 from J; bases not matched to a gene: 15. This TCR derives from a man aged 18 to 30 who received the YFV17D yellow fever vaccine. This chain joins TRBV5-1 and TRBJ2-2; 13 positions match TRBD2. The sequences come from PBMCs, collected on the day of the yellow fever booster vaccination. Here the CDR3 DNA reads TGCGCCAGCAGCCCCGGACCGACTAGCGGGGGGCTTAGTCCCGGGGAGCTGTTTTTT. As protein: CASSPGPTSGGLSPGELFF.